This T cell receptor (beta chain) is from a study of blood T cell repertoires in COVID-19 (dated by TCRdb to 2019 to 2021). About the full investigation: Collaborator samples came from the United States, Italy and Spain and covered acute and convalescent phases of COVID-19. The prospective study material was composed of cDNA or gDNA derived from T cells, B-cell-depleted T cells, or PBMCs. Deeply sampled blood TCRbeta repertoires from subjects exposed to, actively infected with, or recovered from COVID-19 were included in the dataset. A freely available public database, intended as a resource for researchers studying the immune response to SARS-CoV-2, is where the repertoires were released. Samples were obtained from the ongoing ImmuneRACE study (first 160 participants) and from some 1,200 subjects provided by 6 global collaborators. A de-identified subject ID, COVID-19 status, age in years and sex were almost always included in the sample metadata. HLA class I and class II types, where available, came from metadata supplied by the sample provider rather than from assay-based typing. Points the paper makes about the study in general: The amount of clinical and demographic metadata varied by source and participant and was provided uncurated.

Taken from cysteine to phenylalanine, the CDR3 has 15 residues. Here the CDR3 DNA is all that survives: 45 bases in frame from base 1. V loses 0 bases at its end and J loses 8 bases; junction bases beyond the gene matches: 8. Reading the germline V gene gives CDR1 SQVTM and CDR2 ANQGSEA. A remark on this clone: What antigen it recognizes has not been identified. No base quality values were provided; no much bigger clone lies one nucleotide off.

Whole blood was collected in K2EDTA tubes by collaborating institutions according to the institutions' own protocols. For TCRbeta analysis, collaborators shipped samples in one of three forms: frozen whole blood, isolated PBMCs, or DNA extracted from either of those sample types. The immunoSEQ Assay, a bias-controlled multiplex PCR, was used to amplify TCRbeta CDR3 regions from genomic DNA. Regarding the original processing steps: Within the assay, amplification of reference gene primers was used to estimate how many nucleated cells each sample contained. To quantify the absolute abundance of each unique TCRbeta CDR3 rearrangement, sequence reads were collapsed and filtered. For each sample, productive Simpson clonality was calculated as the square root of Simpson's diversity index across productive rearrangements. TCRdb's version of the immuneACCESS table is confined to in-frame rearrangements and falls short of the full clone set. An unresolved V gene accounts for under half of the shortfall where checked; the remainder is of unknown origin. That table is the source of V, J and clone size, and D and trimming were worked out from the DNA. The sample records 200,000 to 250,000 clones, 65% to 90% of which are singletons. The ten largest clones represent less than 8% of the sample.

Sequencing was performed on peripheral blood. In this chain, TRBV29-1 is recombined with TRBJ2-1; 9 middle bases align to TRBD1. The origin of this receptor is a woman aged 45 to 65 with acute or convalescent COVID-19. Here the CDR3 is given as CSVEDRDRVIYEQFF. The DNA is as follows: TGCAGCGTTGAAGATCGGGACAGGGTTATCTATGAGCAGTTCTTC.